Shown below are 11 T cell receptor beta chains from a single sample sequenced in a study of shared clonotypes between healthy human individuals. Produced via immunoSEQ multiplex PCR; TCRdb's table is partial and in-frame only. The sample yields 90,000 to 120,000 clones, about 66% seen once. Sequencing was done on a sample of memory CD8+ T cells sorted from blood. Documented subset: CD45RO+ cells pooled with CCR7-negative TemRA cells. These receptors were collected from a woman under 40 in good health.

The sample holds many counts of this clone. The rearrangement uses TRBV25-1 and TRBJ2-7; TRBD2 aligns across 13 bases. CDR3 size: 17 residues. The V and J ends lost 2 bases and 5 bases, in that order; junction bases with no gene match: 9. Germline V gives CDR1 MGHDK, CDR2 SYGVNS. This CDR3 reads CASSEPGTSGTFDEQYF. The CDR3 nucleotides read TGTGCCAGCAGTGAACCTGGGACTAGCGGGACCTTCGACGAGCAGTACTTC.

This sequence joins TRBV10-1 and TRBJ1-2, with no clear D. CDR1 is WNHNN, CDR2 SYGVQD, per germline (reference sequence). CDR3 length equals 13 residues. The germline V and J ends were trimmed by 6 bases and 5 bases, with 13 bases remaining between them. The CDR3 here is CASSPLRGYGYTF. CDR3 in DNA: TGCGCCAGCAGCCCGCTAAGAGGATATGGCTACACCTTC.

Turning to this clone: Other DNA sequences in this specimen translate into the identical CDR3. The chain's CDR3 is CASSEDREFETQYF. The CDR3 nucleotides read TGTGCCAGCAGTGAGGACAGGGAATTTGAGACCCAGTACTTC. This chain uses TRBV25-1 with TRBJ2-5, with 8 bases matching TRBD1. This CDR3 is built from 14 residues. V was clipped by 3 bases and J by 5 bases; unmatched bases: 5. Germline values: CDR1 MGHDK, CDR2 SYGVNS.

This sequence joins TRBV28 and TRBJ1-1, with D unclear. This CDR3 is built from 15 residues. CDR1 and CDR2 from the germline V gene are MDHEN and SYDVKM. V lost 2 bases and J lost 0, with 10 bases in between. In DNA, the CDR3 is TGTGCCAGCAGTTTAGGGTCAGGAATGAACACTGAAGCTTTCTTT. Translation: CASSLGSGMNTEAFF.

Ten or more counts support this clone. J is TRBJ1-1 and V is TRBV7-6; a weak D match, TRBD1 (5 bases). V gave up 3 bases and J gave up 11 bases, with 10 bases separating them. CDR3 length equals 11 residues. Per the germline V gene, CDR1 is SGHVS and CDR2 is FNYEAQ. CDR3 region: CASSFVGDAFF. CDR3 sequence (DNA): TGTGCCAGCAGCTTTGTAGGGGATGCTTTCTTT.

V is TRBV30 and J is TRBJ1-3; D remains unclear. Germline-derived CDR1 and CDR2 are GTSNPN and SVGIG (reference sequence). Between the trimmed V and J ends, which lost 1 base and 4 bases, there was a span of 8 bases. The CDR3 runs 13 residues. CDR3 region: CAWSDTPGNTIYF. The CDR3 DNA is TGTGCCTGGAGTGATACCCCAGGAAACACCATATATTTT.

The V gene is TRBV7-9, the J gene TRBJ2-4; D not resolved. The CDR3 runs 13 residues. Germline loops: CDR1 SEHNR, CDR2 FQNEAQ (reference sequence). Trimming removed 3 bases from V and 6 bases from J, with 9 bases in between. This chain's CDR3 is CASSFQTANIQYF. The CDR3 DNA reads TGTGCCAGCAGCTTCCAAACCGCAAACATTCAGTACTTC.

The genes are TRBV4-2 and TRBJ1-3, with 9 bases fitting TRBD1. CDR1 and CDR2 from the germline V gene are LGHNA and YNFKEQ. The J segment lost 0 bases and the V segment lost 10 bases, leaving 7 bases of the junction unmatched. CDR3 size: 15 residues. As DNA, the CDR3 is TGTGCCACTAGGGACAGGGATAACTCTGGAAACACCATATATTTT. This encodes CATRDRDNSGNTIYF.

The chain joins TRBV7-3 to TRBJ2-2; 7 bases are a match to TRBD1. CDR3 size: 15 residues. The J segment lost 1 base and the V segment lost 6 bases, leaving 5 bases of the junction unmatched. The germline V gene has CDR1 SGHTA and CDR2 FQGTGA. The CDR3 reads CASRPGTENTGELFF. The CDR3 coding sequence is TGTGCCAGCAGGCCCGGGACAGAGAACACCGGGGAGCTGTTTTTT.

The V and J genes are TRBV11-2 and TRBJ2-3, with 9 nucleotides matching TRBD2. Germline V gene data show CDR1 as SGHAT and CDR2 as FQNNGV. This CDR3 is built from 15 residues. The V and J ends lost 1 base and 5 bases, in that order; junction bases with no gene match: 4. CDR3 DNA: TGTGCCAGCAGCTTAGGTGCAGCGGGAGGAGATACGCAGTATTTT. Protein sequence: CASSLGAAGGDTQYF.

This clone occurred a few times. The CDR3 DNA reads TGCGCCAGCAGCCTTGGGACAGGGATGGAGCGGAACTACAATGAGCAGTTCTTC. Translated, it gives CASSLGTGMERNYNEQFF. The chain links TRBV4-1 to TRBJ2-1, with 9 bases matching TRBD1. The CDR3 totals 18 residues. J lost 3 bases, V lost 4 bases, and 13 bases had no gene match. Germline V lookup: CDR1 MGHRA, CDR2 YSYEKL.